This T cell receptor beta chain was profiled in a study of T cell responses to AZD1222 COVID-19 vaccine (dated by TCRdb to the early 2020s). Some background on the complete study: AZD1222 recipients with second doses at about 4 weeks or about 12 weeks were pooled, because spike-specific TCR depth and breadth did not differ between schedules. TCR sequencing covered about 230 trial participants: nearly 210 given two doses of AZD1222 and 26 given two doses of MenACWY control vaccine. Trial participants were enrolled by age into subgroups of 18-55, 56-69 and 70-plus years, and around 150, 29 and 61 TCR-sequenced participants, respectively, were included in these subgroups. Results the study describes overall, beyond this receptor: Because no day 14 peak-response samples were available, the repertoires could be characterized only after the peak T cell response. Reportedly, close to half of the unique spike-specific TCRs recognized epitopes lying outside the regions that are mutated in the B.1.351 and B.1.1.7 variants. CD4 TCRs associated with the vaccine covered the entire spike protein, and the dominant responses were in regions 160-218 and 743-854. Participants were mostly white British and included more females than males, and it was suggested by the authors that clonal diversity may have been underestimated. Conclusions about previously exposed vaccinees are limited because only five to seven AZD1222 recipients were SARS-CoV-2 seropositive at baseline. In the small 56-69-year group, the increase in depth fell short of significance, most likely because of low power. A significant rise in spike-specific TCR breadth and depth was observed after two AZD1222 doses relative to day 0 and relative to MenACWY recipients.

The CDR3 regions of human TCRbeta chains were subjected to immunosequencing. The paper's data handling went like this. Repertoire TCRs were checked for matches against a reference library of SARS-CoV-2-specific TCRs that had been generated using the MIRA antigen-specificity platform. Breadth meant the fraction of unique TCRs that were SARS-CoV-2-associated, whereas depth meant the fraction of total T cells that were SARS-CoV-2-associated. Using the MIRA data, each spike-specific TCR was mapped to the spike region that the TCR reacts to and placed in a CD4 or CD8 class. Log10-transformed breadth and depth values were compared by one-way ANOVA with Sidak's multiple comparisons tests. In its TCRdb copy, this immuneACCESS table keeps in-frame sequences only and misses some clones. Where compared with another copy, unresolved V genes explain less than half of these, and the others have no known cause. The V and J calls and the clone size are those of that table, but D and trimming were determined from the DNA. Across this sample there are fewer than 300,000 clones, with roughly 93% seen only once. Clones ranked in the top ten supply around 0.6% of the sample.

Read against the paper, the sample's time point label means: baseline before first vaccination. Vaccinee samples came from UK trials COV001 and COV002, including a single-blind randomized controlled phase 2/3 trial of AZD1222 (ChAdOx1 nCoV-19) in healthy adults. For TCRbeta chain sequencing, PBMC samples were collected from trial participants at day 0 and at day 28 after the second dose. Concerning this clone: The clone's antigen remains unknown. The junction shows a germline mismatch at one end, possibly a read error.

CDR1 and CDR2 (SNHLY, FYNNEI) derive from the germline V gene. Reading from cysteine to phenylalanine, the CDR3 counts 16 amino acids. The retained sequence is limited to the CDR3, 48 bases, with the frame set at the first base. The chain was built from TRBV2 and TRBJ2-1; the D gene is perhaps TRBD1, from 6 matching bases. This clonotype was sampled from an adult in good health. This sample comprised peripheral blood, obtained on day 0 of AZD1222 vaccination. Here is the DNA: TGTGCCAGCAGTGACGGGGCTGGGGGCGGTTTCAATGGGCAGTTCTTC. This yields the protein CASSDGAGGGFNGQFF.